Sequencing of this T cell receptor (beta chain) was carried out in a study of T cells after yellow fever vaccination. In the study overall: Preparing low-cell-number fractions relied on SMART-Seq v4 Ultra Low Input.

A note on this clonotype: Its antigen is unidentified.

Notes on the study in general: After the booster, 96% of CD4 and just over 85% of CD8 primary-response clones were re-detected.

This CDR3 has 14 amino acids. Germline values: CDR1 DFQATT, CDR2 SNEGSKA (reference sequence). V was clipped by 4 bases and J by 2 bases, with 12 bases between them. Each CDR3 protein gets one entry after TCRdb re-called the 5' RACE reads with MiXCR. The top ten hold 0.4% to 0.55% of the sample, which has 200,000 to 300,000 distinct CDR3 sequences, approximately 13% seen once. This chain joins TRBV20-1 and TRBJ2-1; unclear D gene. This material consisted of CD4+ T cells sorted from PBMCs, taken 45 days after the yellow fever booster vaccination. The TCR originated in a man younger than 40 who received the YFV17D yellow fever vaccine. CDR3 sequence reads: CSANLGIPYNEQFF. CDR3 DNA sequence: TGCAGTGCTAACCTAGGAATTCCCTACAATGAGCAGTTCTTC.